A selection of T cell receptor beta chains follows, all from one sample in a study of CD8 T cells in ankylosing spondylitis. TCRdb called the 5' RACE reads again in MiXCR, with one record for every CDR3 protein. The sample lists about 210,000 distinct CDR3 sequences, less than 9.5% occurring once. The sequencing input was blood, either unsorted or a sorted T cell fraction (not recorded which). These receptors came from a female donor with ankylosing spondylitis or in good health (not recorded which). Each CDR3 is given without its conserved first and last residue. The order of the fields is D gene, V gene, J gene, CDR3 protein. A D gene is named only where the DNA matches it firmly.

d_call: TRBD1
v_call: TRBV7-9
j_call: TRBJ2-3
cdr3_aa: ASSFGTGIVTQY

d_call: -
v_call: TRBV4-3
j_call: TRBJ2-7
cdr3_aa: ASSQGRQASYEQY

d_call: -
v_call: TRBV10-2
j_call: TRBJ1-5
cdr3_aa: ASSLTGTERDQPQH

d_call: -
v_call: TRBV28
j_call: TRBJ2-2
cdr3_aa: VSSLSTINTGELS

d_call: TRBD2
v_call: TRBV9
j_call: TRBJ2-5
cdr3_aa: ASSVSSGDQETQY

d_call: TRBD1
v_call: TRBV20-1
j_call: TRBJ2-5
cdr3_aa: SATTGGSPETQY

d_call: -
v_call: TRBV11-2
j_call: TRBJ2-2
cdr3_aa: ASSLRGRDTGELF

d_call: TRBD2
v_call: TRBV12-3/TRBV12-4
j_call: TRBJ2-3
cdr3_aa: ASSFSGREADTQY

d_call: -
v_call: TRBV6-5
j_call: TRBJ2-3
cdr3_aa: ASSISGYTSTDTQY

d_call: -
v_call: TRBV30
j_call: TRBJ1-6
cdr3_aa: AWTTPQTATYNSPLH

d_call: TRBD2
v_call: TRBV9
j_call: TRBJ2-1
cdr3_aa: ASSARLAGLNEQF

d_call: -
v_call: TRBV5-1
j_call: TRBJ1-1
cdr3_aa: ASTDAVNTEAF

d_call: -
v_call: TRBV7-3
j_call: TRBJ2-7
cdr3_aa: ASALGREYEQY

d_call: -
v_call: TRBV27
j_call: TRBJ2-7
cdr3_aa: ASSHSSGPTYEQY

d_call: TRBD1
v_call: TRBV27
j_call: TRBJ2-7
cdr3_aa: ASSFSTGDYEQY

d_call: -
v_call: TRBV12-3/TRBV12-4
j_call: TRBJ1-3
cdr3_aa: ASNQGGNTIY

d_call: -
v_call: TRBV2
j_call: TRBJ2-1
cdr3_aa: ASSEYQYLPHEQF

d_call: -
v_call: TRBV20-1
j_call: TRBJ2-7
cdr3_aa: SAVRTGLSSYEQY

d_call: TRBD2
v_call: TRBV24-1
j_call: TRBJ2-3
cdr3_aa: ATSDGTSPSTDTQY

d_call: -
v_call: TRBV20-1
j_call: TRBJ1-5
cdr3_aa: SASGAAGQPQH

d_call: -
v_call: TRBV4-3
j_call: TRBJ1-1
cdr3_aa: ASSQVLFETEAF

d_call: TRBD2
v_call: TRBV5-1
j_call: TRBJ2-5
cdr3_aa: ASSLPAGAPQETQY